This TCR beta chain was captured in a study of blood T cell repertoires in COVID-19. As for the study in general: Acute-phase and convalescent COVID-19 samples originated in the United States, Italy and Spain. T cells, B-cell-depleted T cells, or PBMCs supplied cDNA or gDNA.

The germline CDR1 and CDR2 sequences are MNHEY and SMNVEV (reference sequence). Trimming stripped 8 bases from V and 2 bases from J, with 12 bases between. CDR3 length: 14 residues. In the original workflow: Reference gene primer amplification gave estimated nucleated cell counts. TCRdb's table, derived via immunoSEQ multiplex PCR, lists solely in-frame clones and lacks some. The V and J calls and the clone size are those of that table, but D and trimming were determined from the DNA. This table holds approximately 160,000 clones, approximately 86% found once. This clone occurred once. The chain links TRBV27 to TRBJ2-2; D is uncertain. The receptor's source is a man aged 60-69 years who had recovered from COVID-19. The sample taken for sequencing was peripheral blood. The CDR3 nucleotides read TGTGCCAGCGAGCCTACGGGTAACACCGGGGAGCTGTTTTTT. This sequence encodes CASEPTGNTGELFF.